These 6 T cell receptor beta chains share one sample of origin, sequenced in a study of blood T cell repertoires in COVID-19. Clones were read by immunoSEQ multiplex PCR, and TCRdb kept only the in-frame ones, dropping some. The data contain about 250,000 clones, approximately 85% of them singletons. Sequencing was performed on peripheral blood. These receptors all come from a human donor with COVID-19, enrolled during active disease. The donor label of this sample is uncertain.

This clone was counted between two and nine times. The genes are TRBV5-1 and TRBJ2-5; a possible D gene is TRBD2 (6 bases). The V and J ends lost 5 bases and 0 bases respectively, with 14 bases between them. Germline V gives CDR1 SGHRS, CDR2 YFSETQ. The CDR3 loop spans 15 amino acids. CDR3 sequence reads: CASSRGGVYQETQYF. Here the CDR3 DNA reads TGCGCCAGCAGTCGTGGCGGGGTGTACCAAGAGACCCAGTACTTC.

This chain joins TRBV27 and TRBJ1-5, with TRBD1 identical over 8 bases. Germline values: CDR1 MNHEY, CDR2 SMNVEV (reference sequence). The CDR3 length is 16 residues. J was trimmed by 6 bases and V by 0 bases; bases with no gene match: 7. CDR3 amino acids: CASSLSRTGRVQPQHF. The CDR3 DNA reads TGTGCCAGCAGTTTATCGAGGACAGGGCGGGTTCAGCCCCAGCATTTT.

The chain couples TRBV6-5 to TRBJ2-1, with 8 bases lining up with TRBD2. The length of the CDR3 is 13 residues. Germline loops: CDR1 MNHEY, CDR2 SVGAGI. With 4 bases clipped from V and 10 bases from J, the junction kept 6 bases outside the gene matches. The DNA for the CDR3 is TGTGCCAGCAGTTCGACTAGCGTAAACGAGCAGTTCTTC. Its translation: CASSSTSVNEQFF.

CDR3 sequence (DNA): TGTGCCAGCAGCTCCGGGACCGGGACTAGGCCTACCTACGAGCAGTACTTC. This encodes CASSSGTGTRPTYEQYF. This chain connects TRBV5-6 to TRBJ2-7, with TRBD2 identical over 8 bases. This CDR3 is 17 amino acids long. The ends lost 3 bases at V and 2 bases at J; junction bases unmatched: 13. The germline V gene has CDR1 SGHDT and CDR2 YYEEEE.

There are a few counts of this clone. The chain recombines TRBV3-1 (or the pseudogene TRBV3-2) with TRBJ1-5; D possibly corresponds to TRBD1 (6 bases). Germline CDR1 is LGHDT and CDR2 is YNNKEL (reference sequence). This CDR3 comprises 16 residues. V was pared by 3 bases and J by 0 bases, with 12 bases between. CDR3 in amino acids: CASSQGSRGSNQPQHF. In nucleotides, the CDR3 is TGTGCCAGCAGCCAGGGGTCCAGGGGTAGCAATCAGCCCCAGCATTTT.

The rearrangement joins TRBV4-1 to TRBJ2-7, with 7 bases matching TRBD1. V lost 2 bases and J lost 3; bases outside the gene matches: 13. The CDR3 extends over 17 amino acids. Germline CDR1 reads MGHRA; CDR2 reads YSYEKL. The CDR3 reads CASSQRPPGTDHYEQYF. The CDR3 bases are TGCGCCAGCAGCCAAAGGCCCCCAGGGACAGACCACTACGAGCAGTACTTC.